These T cell receptor beta chains were read from a single sample in a study of blood T cells in healthy people across ages. TCRdb analysed the 5' RACE reads with MiXCR anew, one entry per CDR3 protein. This repertoire shows under 1,000,000 distinct CDR3 sequences, roughly 46% found once; its top ten account for 15% to 20%. Sequences were obtained from blood. The receptors derive from an older man in good health. Both conserved end residues are part of each CDR3. A D gene is named only where the DNA matches it firmly. The size entry is marked missing in some rows and otherwise reads once, few, many or a size class.

clone size | CDR3 length | D gene | J gene | V gene | CDR3 DNA | CDR3 protein
. | 12 | . | TRBJ1-1 | TRBV6-2/TRBV6-3 | TGTGCCAGCAGACAAACAGGTAGTGAAGCTTTCTTT | CASRQTGSEAFF
few | 18 | . | TRBJ2-3 | TRBV5-4 | TGTGCCAGCAGCTTGGAAATCGTGCCATTTATGGCCACAGATACGCAGTATTTT | CASSLEIVPFMATDTQYF
few | 15 | . | TRBJ2-7 | TRBV9 | TGTGCCAGCAGCGTAGAGAGCGGAGGGACCTACGAGCAGTACTTC | CASSVESGGTYEQYF
many | 16 | . | TRBJ2-5 | TRBV7-9 | TGTGCCAGCAGCTTAGTCTCTAGCAGCTACCAAGAGACCCAGTACTTC | CASSLVSSSYQETQYF
. | 15 | TRBD2 | TRBJ2-1 | TRBV2 | TGTGCCAGCGGCGCCGGGGGACTATCAAGCAATGAGCAGTTCTTC | CASGAGGLSSNEQFF
few | 14 | . | TRBJ2-3 | TRBV20-1 | TGCAGTGCCCCGACTAGTGTGGGTTCAGATACGCAGTATTTT | CSAPTSVGSDTQYF
. | 15 | TRBD1 | TRBJ2-3 | TRBV7-2 | TGTGCCAGCAGCTACCGGGACAGGGGCACAGATACGCAGTATTTT | CASSYRDRGTDTQYF
. | 17 | . | TRBJ2-7 | TRBV2 | TGTGCCAGCAGTGAAAAGGGGGTACTGGCTCGCGGCTACGAGCAGTACTTC | CASSEKGVLARGYEQYF
few | 16 | . | TRBJ2-2 | TRBV10-3 | TGTGCCATCAGTAACGGACGGCTTCTGGACACCGGGGAGCTGTTTTTT | CAISNGRLLDTGELFF
few | 15 | . | TRBJ2-6 | TRBV6-1 | TGTGCCAGCAGTGAGGCTGGCTCTGGGGCCAACGTCCTGACTTTC | CASSEAGSGANVLTF
. | 14 | TRBD2 | TRBJ2-7 | TRBV7-2 | TGTGCCAGCAGGGAAACTAGCGGGAGTAAGATCCAGTACTTC | CASRETSGSKIQYF
once | 13 | . | TRBJ2-7 | TRBV6-2/TRBV6-3 | TGTGCCAGCAGCCCCCTTACGAACTCCGAGCAGTACTTC | CASSPLTNSEQYF
once | 16 | TRBD2 | TRBJ2-5 | TRBV9 | TGTGCCAGCGGCCCCCTCGGGGGGGACTTCCAAGAGACCCAGTACTTC | CASGPLGGDFQETQYF
. | 17 | . | TRBJ2-7 | TRBV7-2 | TGTGCCAGCAGCCCACACGGGTCGGCAGGGGTTGTGTACGAGCAGTACTTC | CASSPHGSAGVVYEQYF
many | 11 | . | TRBJ2-7 | TRBV27 | TGTGCCAGCGGCTTCTCCTACGAGCAGTACTTC | CASGFSYEQYF
. | 15 | . | TRBJ2-3 | TRBV5-1 | TGCGCCAGCAGCTTGGTCGGGGGCCAGACAGATACGCAGTATTTT | CASSLVGGQTDTQYF